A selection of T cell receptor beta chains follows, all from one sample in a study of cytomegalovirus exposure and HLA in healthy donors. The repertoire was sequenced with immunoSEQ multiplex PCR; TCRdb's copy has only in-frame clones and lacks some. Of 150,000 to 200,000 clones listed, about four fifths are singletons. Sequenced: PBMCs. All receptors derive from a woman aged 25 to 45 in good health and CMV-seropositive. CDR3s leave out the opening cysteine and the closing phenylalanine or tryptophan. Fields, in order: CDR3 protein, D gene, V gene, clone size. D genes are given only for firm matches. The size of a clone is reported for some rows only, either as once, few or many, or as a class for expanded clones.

ATLARAYNEQF	.	TRBV19	once
SAGRTGEAF	.	TRBV20-1	.
ASTAGGLNEQY	TRBD2	TRBV28	few
ASSQDQDGYT	.	TRBV4-3	.
ASSPTGGTYEQY	.	TRBV4-1	.
ASSIRRGQETQY	.	TRBV7-8	.
ASSQDRGGTGVSNQPQH	TRBD1	TRBV14	.
ASRITGHDEQY	.	TRBV5-4	few
ASILFKGQANTEAF	TRBD1	TRBV5-8	.
ASSPTGVREKLF	TRBD1	TRBV7-2	.
ASSMRAGGSSSNQPQH	TRBD1	TRBV19	few
AISEIWQMNAEAF	.	TRBV10-3	.
ASSQGLAGHGGTQY	TRBD2	TRBV14	few
ASSYRGGELF	.	TRBV6-5	few
ASSMTSGEINEQF	TRBD2	TRBV9	.
ASSFSQGIGYGYT	.	TRBV27	.
ASSKLLAVDANTGELF	TRBD2	TRBV28	few
ASDRDRKGYT	TRBD1	TRBV2	.
ASSPGVGHTYEQY	.	TRBV7-2	.
ASRKDPAGSEKLF	.	TRBV27	.
ASPGAGEEQY	.	TRBV6-5	.
ASSSKDRAMVDEQF	TRBD1	TRBV6-6	.
ASSGQMNTEAF	.	TRBV9	.
ASSEVLAGANEQF	TRBD2	TRBV6-1	.
ASSHRLAGEDTQY	TRBD2	TRBV4-1	.
ASSPEQGDEKLF	TRBD1	TRBV6-5	once
ASSPVFTEAF	.	TRBV18	.
ASSSISAYEQY	.	TRBV27	.
AISDGPKQDSNQPQH	.	TRBV10-3	.
ASRGQELITGELF	TRBD1	TRBV6-1	.
ASSQDHDRGHEQY	TRBD1	TRBV4-3	.
ASSPSTEAF	.	TRBV7-9	few
ASSLGLAGTGELF	TRBD2	TRBV7-8	.
ASSAESAGFGQPQH	.	TRBV6-1	.
ASSSGTADGYT	TRBD1	TRBV28	few
ASSLEGAVYSPLH	.	TRBV5-4	.
ASSPDEGAYGYT	TRBD1	TRBV4-3	.
ASSIVGGNTEAF	.	TRBV19	.
ASRARVYEQY	.	TRBV28	.
ASSERRASYNEQF	.	TRBV6-1	once
ASTLGGVKTYEQY	TRBD2	TRBV5-4	.
ASSWDRVGNTEAF	TRBD1	TRBV2	.
ASSPGLAGVTGELF	TRBD2	TRBV5-4	.
ASSFSQGSTAF	.	TRBV5-1	.
ASSQTPGGPDTQY	TRBD2	TRBV5-1	once
ASSFPQETQY	.	TRBV7-2	.
ASSEARGGAQH	.	TRBV2	.
ASSPRDRVLSEQF	TRBD1	TRBV5-6	.
ASSQDPQGDSPLH	.	TRBV4-3	.